This record looks at one TCR beta chain sequence and its context. Its antigen is still unknown. Each CDR3 protein is one row after TCRdb ran MiXCR on the reads. The table has about 830,000 distinct CDR3 sequences, 32% seen once. Germline loops: CDR1 MGHDK, CDR2 SYGVNS. The CDR3 is 12 residues long. V was clipped by 7 bases and J by 9 bases; unmatched bases: 5. The sample is drawn from a study of T cell repertoires in cytomegalovirus infection. Study-wide context: Peptides in the study included HLA-C-restricted and HLA-B-restricted CMV epitopes. It can be stated that public TCR beta signatures indicated CMV infection as well as a matching HLA type. Study results and limitations: Adding up the frequency of public TCR beta families identified people who carried CMV plus the relevant HLA.

The sequencing here drew on cultured CD8+ T cells from PBMCs, taken from culture after CMV antigen stimulation. The V call is TRBV25-1, the J call TRBJ2-1, with 8 bases that match TRBD2. The source of this sequence is a human donor in good health (CMV status not recorded). Some clones in this sample may be carry-over from other donors' samples. CDR3 in amino acids: CASIAGGGEQFF. The CDR3 DNA reads TGTGCCAGCATCGCGGGGGGCGGTGAGCAGTTCTTC.